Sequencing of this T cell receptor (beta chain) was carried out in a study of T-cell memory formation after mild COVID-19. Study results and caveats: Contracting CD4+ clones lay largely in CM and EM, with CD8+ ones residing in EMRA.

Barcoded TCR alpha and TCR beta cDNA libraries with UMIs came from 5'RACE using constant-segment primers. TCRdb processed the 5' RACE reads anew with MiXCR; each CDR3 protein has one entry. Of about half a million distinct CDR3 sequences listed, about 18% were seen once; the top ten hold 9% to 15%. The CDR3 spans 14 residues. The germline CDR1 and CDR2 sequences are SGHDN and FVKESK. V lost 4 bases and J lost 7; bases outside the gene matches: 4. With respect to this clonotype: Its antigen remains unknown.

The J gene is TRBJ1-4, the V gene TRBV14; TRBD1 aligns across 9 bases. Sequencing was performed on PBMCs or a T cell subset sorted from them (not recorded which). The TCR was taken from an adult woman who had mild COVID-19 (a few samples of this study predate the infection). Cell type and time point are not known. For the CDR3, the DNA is TGTGCCAGCAGCCCGGACAGGGGTGGTGAAAAACTGTTTTTT. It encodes CASSPDRGGEKLFF.